What follows describes a single TCR beta chain. The target antigen is unknown. The CDR3 loop spans 13 amino acids. V lost 0 bases, J lost 1 base, and 4 bases lay in between. In germline, CDR1 is SGDLS, CDR2 YYNGEE. The data belong to a study of cytomegalovirus exposure and HLA in healthy donors. The PCR used 60 Vbeta and 13 Jbeta primers. Original methodology: An analysis that came later counted roughly 80 million unique TCR beta chains, approximately 11 million shared. Measured with immunoSEQ multiplex PCR; TCRdb has only the in-frame clones, and not every one. That table gives V, J and clone size, and the DNA gave D and trimming. The repertoire holds about 210,000 clones, roughly 78% seen once, with about 0.5% in the top ten. Points from the study as a whole: Follow-up analysis seemed to connect common viral pathogens with several of the most significant clusters identified.

Sequenced material: PBMCs. The chain is built from TRBV9 and TRBJ1-2; D unclear. This clonotype was obtained from a boy aged 10-17 years in good health and CMV-seronegative. CDR3 coding DNA: TGTGCCAGCAGCGTAGACAATAACTATGGCTACACCTTC. Its translation is CASSVDNNYGYTF.